These 4 T cell receptor beta chains originate from one sample sequenced in a study of T cell responses to AZD1222 COVID-19 vaccine. Profiled with immunoSEQ multiplex PCR; TCRdb holds only in-frame clones, not every one. The sample has around 150,000 clones; around 94% are singletons. Here the sequenced sample was peripheral blood, taken on day 0 of AZD1222 vaccination. These TCRs come from an adult in good health.

The chain carries TRBV3-1 (or the pseudogene TRBV3-2) and TRBJ2-1; 7 nucleotides match TRBD2. J gave up 0 bases and V 4 bases, and 3 bases lay outside the gene matches. Germline lookup yields CDR1 LGHDT and CDR2 YNNKEL (reference sequence). This CDR3 has 15 amino acids. The CDR3 sequence: CASSPVAGSYNEQFF. The CDR3 DNA is TGTGCCAGCAGCCCCGTAGCGGGCTCCTACAATGAGCAGTTCTTC.

The chain combines TRBV23-1 with TRBJ1-1; possible D gene TRBD1, 6 bases. Being an ORF, TRBV23-1 has a function that is uncertain. With 4 bases removed from V and 1 base from J, the gap between germline ends came to 13 bases. The length of the CDR3 is 15 residues. The CDR3 reads CASSPRTERNTEAFF. In DNA form, the CDR3 reads TGCGCCAGCAGTCCCCGGACAGAGAGGAACACTGAAGCTTTCTTT.

The chain links TRBV19 to TRBJ2-1; D is undetermined. V lost 6 bases to trimming and J lost 5 bases, with 20 bases between them. The CDR3 runs 16 residues. Germline V CDR1 and CDR2: LNHDA, SQIVND (reference sequence). The CDR3 loop is CASSGSKFLKNNEQFF. For the CDR3, the DNA is TGTGCCAGTAGCGGATCTAAGTTCCTGAAAAACAATGAGCAGTTCTTC.

This rearrangement joins TRBV6-5 to TRBJ1-1, with a weak D call TRBD1 (5 bases). CDR1 is MNHEY, CDR2 SVGAGI, per germline. V shed 4 bases and J shed 6 bases, with 12 bases lying between them. There are 13 residues in the CDR3. For the CDR3, the DNA is TGTGCCAGCAGTTGGGGGGAGAGTGCTGAAGCTTTCTTT. Encoded protein: CASSWGESAEAFF.